This T cell receptor (beta chain) stems from a study of T cells in Graves' hyperthyroidism and ophthalmopathy. Researchers took RNA transcripts and amplified the TCR beta CDR3 regions from them. In the first-round RT-PCR of the TCR CDR3, the HTBI primer set was used. TCRdb reprocessed the multiplex PCR reads with MiXCR, giving one entry per CDR3 protein. Of 45,000 to 50,000 distinct CDR3 sequences in the sample, 45% to 50% were seen once. The study defined stable Graves' hyperthyroidism as no ophthalmopathy progression within 18 months. Any patient presenting with uncontrolled infection, other autoimmune disease, pregnancy or lactation was left out. Used for diagnoses were clinical symptoms, serum thyroxine and TRAb, thyroid ultrasound and orbital computed tomography. Study results and limitations: With a median lead of about 6.9 months before onset, the model predicted ophthalmopathy.

This clonotype was observed many times. Its specificity is not known. The CDR3 is 15 amino acids. V trimming: 3 bases; J trimming: 1 base; junction bases outside the gene matches: 4. Per the germline V gene, CDR1 is MDHEN and CDR2 is SYDVKM. The origin of this receptor is a woman in her forties or fifties with Graves' hyperthyroidism. The chain joins TRBV28 to TRBJ2-7, with 9 bases lining up with TRBD2. Sample: peripheral blood or thyroid tissue (not recorded which). The DNA of the CDR3 is TGTGCCAGCAGTTTGGCGGGAGGGGGATCCTACGAGCAGTACTTC. Translated, it gives CASSLAGGGSYEQYF.